Each of the 9 T cell receptor beta chains below was sequenced from the same sample in a study of blood T cells in healthy people across ages. Primed by a sample-barcoded 5' primer and a J-beta primer mix, a second PCR proceeded for about 7 to 11 cycles. MiXCR, run by TCRdb on the 5' RACE reads, gives a single entry per CDR3 protein. In the table there are hundreds of thousands of distinct CDR3 sequences, 40% to 50% of which are singletons. Sequencing input: blood. These receptors originate from a man aged 80 or over in good health.

The V call is TRBV12-3 or TRBV12-4, the J call TRBJ1-1; tentative D call: TRBD1 (6 bases). Trimming left V 5 bases short and J 5 bases short, with 12 bases between. This CDR3 is built from 13 residues. The CDR3 reads CASSLNQGTEAFF. DNA for the CDR3: TGTGCCAGCAGTCTCAACCAGGGGACTGAAGCTTTCTTT.

V is TRBV4-1 and J is TRBJ2-3, with a possible D match to TRBD2 (6 bases). This CDR3 is 16 amino acids long. Trimming pared 4 bases from V and 3 bases from J, leaving 17 bases between. CDR1 and CDR2 from the germline V gene are MGHRA and YSYEKL. This CDR3 is CASSLPTRERTDTQYF. The CDR3 nucleotides read TGCGCCAGCAGCCTCCCGACCCGGGAGAGAACAGATACGCAGTATTTT.

This clonotype occurred a few times. The genes are TRBV20-1 and TRBJ2-5; no firm D call. The germline gives CDR1 DFQATT, CDR2 SNEGSKA (reference sequence). The CDR3 has 11 amino acids. CDR3 amino acids: CSALGQETQYF. As DNA, the CDR3 is TGCAGCGCCTTGGGGCAAGAGACCCAGTACTTC.

This clonotype was seen a handful of times. The chain joins TRBV7-2 to TRBJ2-3, with D possibly called TRBD1 or TRBD2 (5 bases each). From germline, CDR1 is SGHTA and CDR2 FQGNSA. Trimming removed 3 bases at V and 4 bases at J, with 14 bases between. This CDR3 contains 15 residues. CDR3 sequence reads: CASSFSRGFADTQYF. The CDR3 DNA is TGTGCCAGCAGCTTTTCGAGGGGCTTTGCAGATACGCAGTATTTT.

V gene TRBV20-1 combines with J gene TRBJ2-5; 10 bases match TRBD2. Losses at the gene ends were 4 bases for V and 6 bases for J; bases not matched to a gene: 11. CDR1 is DFQATT, CDR2 SNEGSKA, per germline (reference sequence). The CDR3 is 15 amino acids. In DNA, the CDR3 is TGCAGTGCTAAGAAAAGCGGGGGGGCTCGGAAGACCCAGTACTTC. It is translated as CSAKKSGGARKTQYF.

The chain combines TRBV29-1 with TRBJ2-4; TRBD1 is a possible D gene (5 bases). Deletions cut 4 bases from V and 6 bases from J, with 13 bases between. CDR3 length: 13 residues. In germline, CDR1 is SQVTM, CDR2 ANQGSEA. CDR3 loop: CSVGGRAVNIQYF. The CDR3 DNA reads as TGCAGCGTTGGGGGCAGGGCGGTAAACATTCAGTACTTC.

The chain couples TRBV29-1 to TRBJ2-5; maybe TRBD1 (6 bases). The CDR3 is made up of 13 amino acids. Germline V gene sequence: CDR1 SQVTM, CDR2 ANQGSEA. V shed 6 bases and J shed 2 bases, with 13 bases lying between them. CDR3 residues: CSVGDRSQETQYF. In nucleotides, the CDR3 is TGCAGCGTCGGCGACAGGAGTCAAGAGACCCAGTACTTC. The full variable domain, its missing parts supplied by reference TRBV29-1 and TRBJ2-5, is SAVISQKPSRDICQRGTSLTIQCQVDSQVTMMFWYRQQPGQSLTLIATANQGSEATYESGFVIDKFPISRPNLTFSTLTVSNMSPEDSSIYLCSVGDRSQETQYFGPGTRLLVL.

This clonotype was found many times. Written as DNA, the CDR3 is TGCGCCAGCAGCTTGGAGGCCGCCAGCACAGATACGCAGTATTTT. It is translated as CASSLEAASTDTQYF. The chain couples TRBV5-1 to TRBJ2-3; no clear D gene. V was pared by 0 bases and J by 0 bases, with 8 bases between. In germline, CDR1 is SGHRS, CDR2 YFSETQ. The CDR3 is made up of 15 amino acids.

The V call is TRBV4-3, the J call TRBJ1-2, with TRBD1 matching over 7 bases. The V and J ends lost 0 bases and 2 bases, in that order; junction bases with no gene match: 12. The CDR3 spans 18 residues. The germline CDR1 and CDR2 sequences are LGHNA and YSLEER. As DNA, the CDR3 is TGCGCCAGCAGCCAAGACAATACCCCCGGGACAGTAAACTATGGCTACACCTTC. As protein: CASSQDNTPGTVNYGYTF.